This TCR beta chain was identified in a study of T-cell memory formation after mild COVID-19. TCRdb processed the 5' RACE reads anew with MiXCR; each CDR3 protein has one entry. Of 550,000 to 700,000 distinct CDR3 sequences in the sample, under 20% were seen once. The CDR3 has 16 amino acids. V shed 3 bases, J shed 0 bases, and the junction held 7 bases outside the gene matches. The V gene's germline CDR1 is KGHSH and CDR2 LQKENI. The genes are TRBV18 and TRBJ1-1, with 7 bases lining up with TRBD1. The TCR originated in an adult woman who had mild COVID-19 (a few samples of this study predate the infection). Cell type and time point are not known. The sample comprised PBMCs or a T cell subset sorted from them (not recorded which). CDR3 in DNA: TGTGCCAGCTCACCTGGACAGGTCCTCATGAACACTGAAGCTTTCTTT. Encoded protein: CASSPGQVLMNTEAFF.